Here is one T cell receptor (beta chain) with its context. Its antigen is still unknown. The source of the sample is a study of T-cell memory formation after mild COVID-19. Study outcomes and limitations: For second-wave clones that peaked at day 37, SARS-CoV-2 specificity went unverified. Among clones contracting day 15 to 85, CD4/CD8 was balanced, whereas later expanders leaned CD4+.

TCRdb reprocessed the 5' RACE reads via MiXCR and lists one record per CDR3 protein. Altogether a few hundred thousand distinct CDR3 sequences are present, approximately 9% being singletons, with the ten largest covering under 25%. The V segment lost 7 bases and the J segment 1 base; nucleotides outside the gene matches: 4. The germline V gene encodes CDR1 MDHEN and CDR2 SYDVKM. The CDR3 totals 15 residues. This sequence was found in a man between 18 and 35 years old who had mild COVID-19 (a few samples of this study predate the infection). Cell type and time point are not known. This chain uses TRBV28 with TRBJ2-4, with 10 bases fitting TRBD1. The sequencing sample was made of PBMCs or a T cell subset sorted from them (not recorded which). Written as DNA, the CDR3 is TGTGCCAGCACCATGACAGGGGGCGCCAAAAACATTCAGTACTTC. Amino acid sequence: CASTMTGGAKNIQYF.